This TCR beta chain was sequenced in a study of identical twins. Points from the study as a whole: Twin pairs had excess sharing that was weaker in beta out-of-frame sequences. Within monozygotic twins, out-of-frame TCR alpha sharing was underestimated by the models.

The sample holds many counts of this clonotype. The target antigen is unknown. A read error may produce the germline difference seen at one junction end. This CDR3 has 17 residues. The germline CDR1 and CDR2 sequences are SGHVS and FQNEAQ. A universal primer site came from template switching; cDNA carried unique molecular identifiers. TCRdb itself ran the 5' RACE reads through MiXCR, one entry per CDR3 protein. The table lists some 560,000 distinct CDR3 sequences, approximately 9.6% of them singletons. The sample was also linked to a second study, of yellow fever vaccine responses in identical twins.

What was sequenced was PBMCs. This TCR was sampled from a woman between 18 and 29 years old in good health. The chain has TRBV7-8 and TRBJ2-5, with TRBD1 matching over 8 bases. The CDR3 nucleotides are TGTGCCAGCAGCTTAGCGGGACAGGAAGCGGTACTTGAGGCCCAGTGCTTC. It is translated as CASSLAGQEAVLEAQCF.